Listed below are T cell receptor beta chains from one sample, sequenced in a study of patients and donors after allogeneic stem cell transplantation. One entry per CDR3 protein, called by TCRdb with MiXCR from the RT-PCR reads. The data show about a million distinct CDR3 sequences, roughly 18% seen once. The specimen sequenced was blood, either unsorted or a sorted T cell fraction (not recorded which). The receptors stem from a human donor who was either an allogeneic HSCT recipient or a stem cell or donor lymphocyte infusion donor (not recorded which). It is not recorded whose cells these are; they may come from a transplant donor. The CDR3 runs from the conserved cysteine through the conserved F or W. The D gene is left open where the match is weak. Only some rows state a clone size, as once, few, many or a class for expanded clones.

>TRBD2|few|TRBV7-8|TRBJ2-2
TGTGCCAGCAGTTTAAAGGGAGGGGACTCATCTACCGGGGAGCTGTTTTTT
CASSLKGGDSSTGELFF
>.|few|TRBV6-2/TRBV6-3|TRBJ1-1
TGTGCCAGCAGTTCCGGACCCCCAAGGGCTTTCTTT
CASSSGPPRAFF
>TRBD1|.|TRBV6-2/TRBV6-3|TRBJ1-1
TGTGCCAGCACCTTCTGGCCGACAGGGGTGAACACTGAAGCTTTCTTT
CASTFWPTGVNTEAFF
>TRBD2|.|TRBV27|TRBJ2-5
TGTGCCAGCAGTTTCGGGAGGGACTGGGAGACCCAGTACTTC
CASSFGRDWETQYF
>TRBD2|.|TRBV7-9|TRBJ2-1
TGTGCCAGCAGCTTACTAGCGGGAGGTAAGAATGAGCAGTTCTTC
CASSLLAGGKNEQFF
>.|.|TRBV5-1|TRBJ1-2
TGCGCCAGCAGCCCCGGGGCAGGAGAGAACTATGGCTACACCTTC
CASSPGAGENYGYTF
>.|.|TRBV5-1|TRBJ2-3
TGCGCCAGCAGCACGGGACGCACTAGCACAGATACGCAGTATTTT
CASSTGRTSTDTQYF
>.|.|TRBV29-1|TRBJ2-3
TGCAGCGTTGAGAGTGGAGCGCGAGATACGCAGTATTTT
CSVESGARDTQYF
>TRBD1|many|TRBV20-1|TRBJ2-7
TGCAGTGCCCGGGGACAGGGAGTCTACGAGCAGTACTTC
CSARGQGVYEQYF
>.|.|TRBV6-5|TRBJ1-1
TGTGCCAGCAGTTGGGGCCCAGGGAGTGTAACTGAAGCTTTCTTT
CASSWGPGSVTEAFF
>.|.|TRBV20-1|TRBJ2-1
TGCAGTGCTAGAGATCGGGGCGCAGGGACCTACAATGAGCAGTTCTTC
CSARDRGAGTYNEQFF
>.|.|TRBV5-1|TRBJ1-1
TGCGCCAGCAGCACCGTGTCGGTGAAAACTGAAGCTTTCTTT
CASSTVSVKTEAFF
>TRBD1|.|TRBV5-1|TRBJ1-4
TGCGCCAGCAGCTTGGGTCCGGGACAGGGTAATGAAAAACTGTTTTTT
CASSLGPGQGNEKLFF